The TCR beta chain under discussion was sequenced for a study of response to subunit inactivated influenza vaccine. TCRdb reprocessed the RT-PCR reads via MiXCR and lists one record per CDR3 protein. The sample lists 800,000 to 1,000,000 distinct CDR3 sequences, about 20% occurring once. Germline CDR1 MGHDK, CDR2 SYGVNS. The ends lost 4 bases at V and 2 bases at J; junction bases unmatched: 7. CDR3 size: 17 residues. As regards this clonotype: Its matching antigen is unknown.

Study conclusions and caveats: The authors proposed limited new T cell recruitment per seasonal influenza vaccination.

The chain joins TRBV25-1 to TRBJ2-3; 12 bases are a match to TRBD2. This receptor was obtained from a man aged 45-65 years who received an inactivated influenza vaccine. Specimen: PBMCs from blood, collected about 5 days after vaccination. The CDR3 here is CASSASGGARDTDTQYF. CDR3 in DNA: TGTGCCAGCAGTGCTAGCGGGGGGGCCAGGGACACAGATACGCAGTATTTT.